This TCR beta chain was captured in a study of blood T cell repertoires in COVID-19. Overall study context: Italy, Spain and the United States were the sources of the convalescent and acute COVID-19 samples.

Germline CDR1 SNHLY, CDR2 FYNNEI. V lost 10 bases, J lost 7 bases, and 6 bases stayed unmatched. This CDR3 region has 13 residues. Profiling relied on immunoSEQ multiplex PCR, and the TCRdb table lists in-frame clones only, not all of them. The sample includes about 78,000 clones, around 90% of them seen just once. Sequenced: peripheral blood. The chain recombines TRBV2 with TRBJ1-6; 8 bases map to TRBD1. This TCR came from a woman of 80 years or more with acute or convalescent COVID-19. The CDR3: CATSRDRNSPLHF. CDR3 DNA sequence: TGTGCCACCAGCCGGGACAGGAATTCACCCCTCCACTTT.